Below are 20 T cell receptor beta chains sequenced from a single sample in a study of cytomegalovirus exposure and HLA in healthy donors (dated by TCRdb to the late 2010s). Library method: the immunoSEQ multiplex PCR assay. A mixture of 60 forward primers for TCR Vbeta segments and 13 reverse primers for TCR Jbeta segments was used in the multiplex PCR. TCRdb limited this immuneACCESS table to in-frame rearrangements with V and J called. A share of clones is missing; checked studies link under half to unresolved V genes, and the rest is unexplained. Here the sample has 95,000 to 150,000 clones; approximately 72% occur a single time. The ten largest clones add up to roughly 9.3% of the sample. Specimen: PBMCs. The receptors were sampled from a woman in her forties or fifties in good health and CMV-seropositive.

This clone turned up a few times. J is TRBJ1-4 and V is TRBV7-9; D unclear. The length of the CDR3 is 13 residues. The germline V gene encodes CDR1 SEHNR and CDR2 FQNEAQ (reference sequence). V lost 1 base and J 5 bases, leaving 5 bases between the germline ends. The CDR3 protein is CASSLVENEKLFF. The CDR3 DNA follows: TGTGCCAGCAGCTTAGTAGAAAATGAAAAACTGTTTTTT.

This clone was observed once. The chain combines TRBV12-5 with TRBJ2-1, with 7 bases aligning to TRBD2. With 6 bases clipped from V and 12 bases from J, the junction kept 5 bases outside the gene matches. The CDR3 consists of 11 residues. Germline V CDR1 and CDR2: LGHNT, FRNRAP. The DNA for the CDR3 is TGTGCTAGTGGGGCGGGGGTGGCGCAGTTCTTC. Translation: CASGAGVAQFF. The full variable domain, with the rest looked up from reference TRBV12-5 and TRBJ2-1, is DARVTQTPRHKVTEMGQEVTMRCQPILGHNTVFWYRQTMMQGLELLAYFRNRAPLDDSGMPKDRFSAEMPDATLATLKIQPSEPRDSAVYFCASGAGVAQFFGPGTRLTVL.

The chain has TRBV19 and TRBJ1-5; 10 bases line up with TRBD1. Unmatched junction bases numbered 3, after V lost 7 bases and J lost 6 bases. CDR1 and CDR2 from the germline V gene are LNHDA and SQIVND (reference sequence). This CDR3 is 13 amino acids long. This CDR3 reads CASKDRGFQPQHF. The CDR3 DNA is TGTGCCAGTAAGGACAGGGGGTTTCAGCCCCAGCATTTT. Together with reference TRBV19 and TRBJ1-5, the CDR3 gives the full variable domain: DGGITQSPKYLFRKEGQNVTLSCEQNLNHDAMYWYRQDPGQGLRLIYYSQIVNDFQKGDIAEGYSVSREKKESFPLTVTSAQKNPTAFYLCASKDRGFQPQHFGDGTRLSIL.

The chain couples TRBV7-2 to TRBJ2-5; D is possibly TRBD2 (5 bases). V was trimmed by 1 base and J by 7 bases, leaving 10 bases between them. CDR3 length equals 13 residues. Germline V gene data show CDR1 as SGHTA and CDR2 as FQGNSA. The CDR3 DNA reads as TGTGCCAGCAGCTTAGAAGCGGTTGCGACCCAGTACTTC. Translated, it gives CASSLEAVATQYF.

The rearrangement links TRBV5-3 to TRBJ2-1; 7 nucleotides agree with TRBD2. TRBV5-3 is identified as an open reading frame with a role that is uncertain. Trimming at V came to 3 bases and at J to 9 bases, leaving 15 bases not matched to a gene. The CDR3 extends over 16 amino acids. This CDR3 reads CARSSPPSGELSEQFF. The CDR3 DNA follows: TGTGCCAGAAGCTCGCCCCCAAGCGGGGAGCTGAGTGAGCAGTTCTTC.

This chain uses TRBV7-2 with TRBJ2-7, with TRBD1 identical over 11 bases. This CDR3 contains 17 residues. V trimming: 0 bases; J trimming: 4 bases; junction bases outside the gene matches: 8. Per the germline V gene, CDR1 is SGHTA and CDR2 is FQGNSA. The CDR3 here is CASSLASGGTGGYEQYF. For the CDR3, the DNA is TGTGCCAGCAGCTTAGCAAGCGGCGGGACAGGGGGTTACGAGCAGTACTTC.

V is TRBV5-1 and J is TRBJ2-1; a possible D gene is TRBD1 (5 bases). Germline CDR1 and CDR2: SGHRS and YFSETQ. V gave up 0 bases and J gave up 5 bases, with 18 bases separating them. This CDR3 comprises 17 residues. The CDR3 region is CASSLAVIPWGNNEQFF. As DNA, the CDR3 is TGCGCCAGCAGCTTGGCCGTTATTCCTTGGGGCAACAATGAGCAGTTCTTC.

This clone was seen more than once but under ten times. J is TRBJ1-1 and V is TRBV6-6; TRBD1 matches 7 bases. The CDR3 length is 14 residues. V trimming: 2 bases; J trimming: 3 bases; junction bases outside the gene matches: 3. Germline CDR1 and CDR2: MNHNY and SVGAGI (reference sequence). The CDR3 protein is CASSYMDRHTEAFF. CDR3 in DNA: TGTGCCAGCAGTTACATGGACAGGCACACTGAAGCTTTCTTT.

The gene calls are TRBV7-8 and TRBJ1-2, with D perhaps TRBD1 (5 bases). CDR3 length: 15 amino acids. The V gene lost 1 base and the J gene lost 4 bases, with 13 bases spanning the gap. CDR1 and CDR2 from the germline V gene are SGHVS and FQNEAQ. The CDR3 DNA is TGTGCCAGCAGCTTAGGGAAGTCGGGGGGCTATGGCTACACCTTC. This codes for CASSLGKSGGYGYTF.

This clone was seen only once. The V gene is TRBV4-1, the J gene TRBJ1-3; D unclear. With 1 base removed from V and 5 bases from J, the gap between germline ends came to 6 bases. The CDR3 has 13 amino acids. Germline V lookup: CDR1 MGHRA, CDR2 YSYEKL. CDR3 in amino acids: CASSQVLRNTIYF. DNA for the CDR3: TGCGCCAGCAGCCAAGTCCTACGAAACACCATATATTTT.

The chain recombines TRBV18 with TRBJ2-3; 12 positions match TRBD2. This CDR3 spans 17 amino acids. V gave up 2 bases and J gave up 0 bases; unmatched junction bases: 3. The germline CDR1 and CDR2 sequences are KGHSH and LQKENI. CDR3: CASSPGTSGPSTDTQYF. CDR3 sequence (DNA): TGTGCCAGCTCACCAGGGACTAGCGGGCCTAGCACAGATACGCAGTATTTT. Full variable domain (remainder filled in from reference TRBV18 and TRBJ2-3): NAGVMQNPRHLVRRRGQEARLRCSPMKGHSHVYWYRQLPEEGLKFMVYLQKENIIDESGMPKERFSAEFPKEGPSILRIQQVVRGDSAAYFCASSPGTSGPSTDTQYFGPGTRLTVL.

The rearrangement uses TRBV5-6 and TRBJ2-6, with no clear D. V dropped 0 bases and J dropped 0 bases, with 7 bases sitting between them. Germline assignment: CDR1 SGHDT and CDR2 YYEEEE. This CDR3 contains 16 residues. In DNA form, the CDR3 reads TGTGCCAGCAGCTTGGCAGTCAGCTCTGGGGCCAACGTCCTGACTTTC. Translation gives CASSLAVSSGANVLTF.

This chain connects TRBV7-9 to TRBJ2-5; 8 bases map to TRBD1. Unmatched junction bases numbered 8, after V lost 3 bases and J lost 5 bases. The germline V gene has CDR1 SEHNR and CDR2 FQNEAQ (reference sequence). The CDR3 consists of 15 residues. The CDR3 reads CASSLNRGKRETQYF. The DNA of the CDR3 is TGTGCCAGCAGCTTGAACAGGGGGAAGCGGGAGACCCAGTACTTC.

The chain is built from TRBV5-1 and TRBJ2-5; 12 bases are shared with TRBD1. Germline CDR1 SGHRS, CDR2 YFSETQ. CDR3 length: 15 residues. J lost 4 bases, V lost 4 bases, and 5 bases had no gene match. DNA for the CDR3: TGCGCCAGCAGCCTTCCGGGACAGGGGGCAGAGACCCAGTACTTC. It specifies CASSLPGQGAETQYF.

The sample holds one count of this clone. The gene calls are TRBV7-2 and TRBJ2-3, with 8 bases aligning to TRBD2. CDR1 SGHTA and CDR2 FQGNSA come from the germline V gene. CDR3 length equals 14 residues. V shed 5 bases and J 2 bases; nucleotides not matched to a gene: 3. CDR3 protein: CASSPGLVTDTQYF. The CDR3 nucleotides are TGTGCCAGCAGCCCGGGACTAGTCACAGATACGCAGTATTTT.

The chain has TRBV6-1 and TRBJ2-7, with D perhaps matching TRBD1 (6 bases). Germline CDR1 and CDR2: MNHNS and SASEGT. Deletions cut 2 bases from V and 7 bases from J, with 15 bases between. CDR3 length equals 14 residues. The CDR3 sequence is CASSEPWGRWEQYF. The CDR3 DNA reads as TGTGCCAGCAGTGAACCGTGGGGGCGCTGGGAGCAGTACTTC.

The chain couples TRBV9 to TRBJ1-2, with 7 bases aligning to TRBD1. Germline assignment: CDR1 SGDLS and CDR2 YYNGEE. CDR3 length: 14 amino acids. V gave up 0 bases and J gave up 11 bases; unmatched junction bases: 10. The CDR3 spells CASSVDLTGALYTF. DNA for the CDR3: TGTGCCAGCAGCGTAGATTTAACAGGGGCGTTATACACCTTC.

This chain links TRBV29-1 with TRBJ2-3; TRBD2 matches at 8 bases. This CDR3 is built from 13 residues. Germline V lookup: CDR1 SQVTM, CDR2 ANQGSEA. Unmatched junction bases numbered 4, after V lost 6 bases and J lost 2 bases. CDR3 sequence: CSVAAGATDTQYF. In DNA form, the CDR3 reads TGCAGCGTGGCAGCGGGGGCCACAGATACGCAGTATTTT.

This chain joins TRBV18 and TRBJ2-3; TRBD2 matches 7 bases. Germline CDR1 reads KGHSH; CDR2 reads LQKENI. The CDR3 has 15 amino acids. J was trimmed by 1 base and V by 2 bases; bases with no gene match: 3. This CDR3 reads CASSPGTTRTDTQYF. Written as DNA, the CDR3 is TGTGCCAGCTCACCAGGGACTACCCGCACAGATACGCAGTATTTT. The full variable domain, completed using reference TRBV18 and TRBJ2-3, is NAGVMQNPRHLVRRRGQEARLRCSPMKGHSHVYWYRQLPEEGLKFMVYLQKENIIDESGMPKERFSAEFPKEGPSILRIQQVVRGDSAAYFCASSPGTTRTDTQYFGPGTRLTVL.

The rearrangement uses TRBV27 and TRBJ2-7; D is undetermined. V was shortened by 0 bases and J by 6 bases, with 9 bases between the two germline ends. The germline CDR1 and CDR2 sequences are MNHEY and SMNVEV (reference sequence). This CDR3 has 13 residues. The CDR3: CASSLSPAGEQYF. The DNA of the CDR3 is TGTGCCAGCAGTTTATCCCCCGCCGGCGAGCAGTACTTC.